The text below deals with one T cell receptor (beta chain). What antigen it recognizes has not been identified. No qualities accompany the bases; no much larger clone lies one base away. Compared with germline, V lacks 1 base and J lacks 8 bases; bases without a gene match: 19. CDR1 and CDR2 are drawn from the germline V gene (reference sequence): LNHDA, SQIVND. Inclusive of the bounding cysteine and phenylalanine, the CDR3 is 21 residues long. Just the 63-base CDR3 DNA is kept, in frame starting at base 1. The source of the sample is a study of T cell responses to AZD1222 COVID-19 vaccine (dated by TCRdb to about 2021). Concerning the study at large: A total of 230 to 250 trial participants underwent TCR sequencing, of whom some 210 received two doses of AZD1222 and about 26 received two doses of the MenACWY control vaccine. Enrollment into the trials was organized by age into subgroups of 18-55, 56-69 and 70-plus years, and those subgroups contained approximately 160, 26 and 62 TCR-sequenced participants, respectively.

The investigation overall reported the following: After two AZD1222 doses, both the breadth and the depth of spike-specific TCRs were significantly higher than at day 0 and than in MenACWY recipients. No day 14 peak-response samples were available, so repertoires were characterized only after the peak T cell response. Conclusions about previously exposed vaccinees are limited because only five to seven AZD1222 recipients were SARS-CoV-2 seropositive at baseline. The 56-69-year group was small, and its depth increase did not reach significance, likely because of low power. Reportedly, close to half of the unique spike-specific TCRs recognized epitopes lying outside the regions that are mutated in the B.1.351 and B.1.1.7 variants. The vaccine-associated CD4 TCRs covered the entire spike protein, and the dominant responses fell in regions 160-218 and 743-854. Most participants were white British and females outnumbered males, and the authors suggested that clonal diversity may have been underestimated.

The CDR3 regions of human TCRbeta chains were analyzed by immunosequencing. As for the authors' bioinformatics: TCRs in the repertoires were compared against a reference library of SARS-CoV-2-specific TCRs that had been generated with the MIRA antigen-specificity platform. Breadth was defined as the fraction of unique TCRs that were SARS-CoV-2-associated, and depth was defined as the fraction of total T cells that were SARS-CoV-2-associated. Each spike-specific TCR was assigned to its reactive spike region and to a CD4 or CD8 class using the MIRA data. Log10-transformed breadth and depth values were compared by one-way ANOVA with Sidak's multiple comparisons tests. TCRdb holds this immuneACCESS table with in-frame rearrangements only. Some clones are missing; in checked studies, unresolved V genes explain under half, and the rest has no known cause. The V and J calls and clone size were taken over from that table, and D and trimming were inferred from the DNA. In all, the sample holds approximately 130,000 clones, and 90% of those were seen once. The leading ten clones occupy over 4% of the sample.

The label giving this sample's time point can be read as: about 28 days (+/-7) after the second vaccine dose. The treatment or condition label corresponds to: meningococcal conjugate vaccine given as trial control. Vaccinee samples came from UK trials COV001 and COV002, including a single-blind randomized controlled phase 2/3 trial of AZD1222 (ChAdOx1 nCoV-19) in healthy adults. Trial participant PBMC samples were collected at day 0 and day 28 after the second dose for TCRbeta chain sequencing. Sequenced here: peripheral blood, sampled 28 days after the second dose of the MenACWY control vaccine. This receptor was taken from an adult who received the MenACWY meningococcal vaccine as a control. The chain uses TRBV19 and TRBJ2-1, and TRBD2 aligns with 14 junction nucleotides. The DNA sequence is TGTGCCAGTAGTATAGTGGGACTAGCGGGAGCCCAGCCGAACGCTCGCCATGAGCAGTTCTTC. The translation is CASSIVGLAGAQPNARHEQFF.